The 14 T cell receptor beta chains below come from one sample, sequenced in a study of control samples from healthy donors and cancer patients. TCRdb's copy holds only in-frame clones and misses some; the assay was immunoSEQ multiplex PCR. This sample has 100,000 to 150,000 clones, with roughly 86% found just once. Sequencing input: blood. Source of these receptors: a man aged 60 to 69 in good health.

CDR3 sequence: CASSPEGVQGNEQFF. The DNA of the CDR3 is TGTGCCAGCAGCCCCGAGGGGGTCCAGGGCAATGAGCAGTTCTTC. This chain joins TRBV7-3 and TRBJ2-1, with D tentatively TRBD1 (6 bases). V was clipped by 5 bases and J by 6 bases, with 17 bases between them. From germline, CDR1 is SGHTA and CDR2 FQGTGA. The CDR3 runs 15 residues.

CDR3 in amino acids: CASSTDGGNTEAFF. CDR3 DNA: TGTGCCAGCAGTACGGACGGGGGGAACACTGAAGCTTTCTTT. The chain couples TRBV28 to TRBJ1-1, with D possibly matching TRBD1 (5 bases). Trimming left V 5 bases short and J 1 base short, with 11 bases between. The germline V gene has CDR1 MDHEN and CDR2 SYDVKM. This CDR3 has 14 residues.

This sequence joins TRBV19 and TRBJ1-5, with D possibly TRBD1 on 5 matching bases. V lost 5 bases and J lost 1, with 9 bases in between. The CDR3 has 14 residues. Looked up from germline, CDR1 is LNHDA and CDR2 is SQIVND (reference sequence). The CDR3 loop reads CASSQQVSNQPQHF. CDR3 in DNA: TGTGCCAGTAGTCAACAGGTGAGCAATCAGCCCCAGCATTTT.

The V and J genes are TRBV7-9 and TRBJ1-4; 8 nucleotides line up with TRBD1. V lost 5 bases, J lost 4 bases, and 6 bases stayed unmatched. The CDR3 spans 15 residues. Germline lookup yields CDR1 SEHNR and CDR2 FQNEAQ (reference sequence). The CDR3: CASSPRQGFNEKLFF. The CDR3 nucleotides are TGTGCCAGCAGCCCACGACAGGGGTTTAATGAAAAACTGTTTTTT.

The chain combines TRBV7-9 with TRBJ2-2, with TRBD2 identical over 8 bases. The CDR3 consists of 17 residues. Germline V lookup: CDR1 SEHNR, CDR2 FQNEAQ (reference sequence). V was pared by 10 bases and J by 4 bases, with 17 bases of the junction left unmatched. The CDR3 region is CATQSSGYREGTGELFF. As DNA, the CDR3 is TGTGCCACCCAATCTAGCGGGTACCGAGAGGGCACCGGGGAGCTGTTTTTT. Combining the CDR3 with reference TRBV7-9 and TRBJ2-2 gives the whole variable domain DTGVSQNPRHKITKRGQNVTFRCDPISEHNRLYWYRQTLGQGPEFLTYFQNEAQLEKSRLLSDRFSAERPKGSFSTLEIQRTEQGDSAMYLCATQSSGYREGTGELFFGEGSRLTVL.

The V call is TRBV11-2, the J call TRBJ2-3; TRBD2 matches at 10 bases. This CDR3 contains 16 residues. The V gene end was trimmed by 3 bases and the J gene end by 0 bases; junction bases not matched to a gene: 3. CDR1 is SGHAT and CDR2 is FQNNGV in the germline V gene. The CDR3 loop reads CASSFLAGASTDTQYF. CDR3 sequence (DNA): TGTGCCAGCAGCTTTCTAGCGGGGGCTAGCACAGATACGCAGTATTTT.

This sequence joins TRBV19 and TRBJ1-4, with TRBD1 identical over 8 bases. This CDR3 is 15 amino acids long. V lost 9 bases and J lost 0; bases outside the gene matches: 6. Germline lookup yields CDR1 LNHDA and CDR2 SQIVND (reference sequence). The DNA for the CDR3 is TGTGCCAGCGGACAGGGCTTTGCAACTAATGAAAAACTGTTTTTT. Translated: CASGQGFATNEKLFF.

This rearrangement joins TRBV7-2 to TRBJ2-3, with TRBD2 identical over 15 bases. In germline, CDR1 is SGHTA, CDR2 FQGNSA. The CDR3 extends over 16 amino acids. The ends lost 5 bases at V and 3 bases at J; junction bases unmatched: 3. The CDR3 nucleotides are TGTGCCAGCAGCATCGGACTAGCGGGGGGGACAGATACGCAGTATTTT. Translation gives CASSIGLAGGTDTQYF.

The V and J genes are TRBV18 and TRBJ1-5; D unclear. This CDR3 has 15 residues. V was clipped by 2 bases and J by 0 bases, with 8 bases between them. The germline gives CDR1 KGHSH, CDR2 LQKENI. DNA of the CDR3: TGTGCCAGCTCACCAGTCACAGATAGCAATCAGCCCCAGCATTTT. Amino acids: CASSPVTDSNQPQHF.

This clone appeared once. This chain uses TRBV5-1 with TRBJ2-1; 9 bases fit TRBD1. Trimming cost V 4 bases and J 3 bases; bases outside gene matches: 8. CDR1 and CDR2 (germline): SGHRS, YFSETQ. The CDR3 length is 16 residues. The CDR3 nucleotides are TGCGCCAGCAGCCCGCCCACGACAGGGGGCTACAATGAGCAGTTCTTC. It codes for CASSPPTTGGYNEQFF.

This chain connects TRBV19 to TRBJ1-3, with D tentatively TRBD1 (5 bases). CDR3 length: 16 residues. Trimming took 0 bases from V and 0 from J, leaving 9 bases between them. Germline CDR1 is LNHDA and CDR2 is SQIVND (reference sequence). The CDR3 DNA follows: TGTGCCAGTAGTATAGATGACAGCTACTCTGGAAACACCATATATTTT. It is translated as CASSIDDSYSGNTIYF.

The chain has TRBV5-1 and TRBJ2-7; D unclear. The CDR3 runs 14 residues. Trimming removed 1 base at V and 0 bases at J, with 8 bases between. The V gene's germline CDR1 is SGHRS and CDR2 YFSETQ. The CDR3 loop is CASSLTGPSYEQYF. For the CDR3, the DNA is TGCGCCAGCAGCTTGACCGGGCCCTCCTACGAGCAGTACTTC.

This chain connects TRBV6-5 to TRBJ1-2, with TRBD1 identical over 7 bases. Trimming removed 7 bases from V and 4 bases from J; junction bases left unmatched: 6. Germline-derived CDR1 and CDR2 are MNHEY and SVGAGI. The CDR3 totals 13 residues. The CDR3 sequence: CASNSGGSYGYTF. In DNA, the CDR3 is TGTGCCAGCAATTCAGGGGGGTCCTATGGCTACACCTTC.

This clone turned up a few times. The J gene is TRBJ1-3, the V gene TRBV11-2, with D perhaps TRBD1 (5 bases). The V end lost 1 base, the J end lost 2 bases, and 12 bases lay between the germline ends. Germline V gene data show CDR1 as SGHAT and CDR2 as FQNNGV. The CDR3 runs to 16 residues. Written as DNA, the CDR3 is TGTGCCAGCAGCTTAGGGGGTGCCAGGGCTGGAAACACCATATATTTT. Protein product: CASSLGGARAGNTIYF.